The clone carrying this T cell receptor beta chain was counted ten times or more. What it binds is unknown. This entry is derived from a study of CD8+CD57+ T cells in acquired aplastic anemia. The overall study: Mean DNA quantity obtained from sorted CD4+ and CD8+ cells was about 3.5 ug.

Using genomic DNA as the template, TCR beta VDJ and CDR3 profiling was carried out. TCRdb reprocessed the reads with MiXCR, giving one entry per CDR3 protein. The sample has about 64,000 distinct CDR3 sequences, around 50% seen once; the top ten hold under 2.5%. Study results and caveats: A significant difference in CD8+ Simpson's diversity between patients and controls was not found.

This clonotype was obtained from a human donor in good health, serving as a control. Sequenced sample: sorted CD4+, CD8+, or CD8+CD57+ T cells (not recorded which) from PBMCs.

CDR3 region: CASSSVPGQGQAFF. The CDR3 DNA is TGTGCCAGCAGCTCCGTCCCGGGACAGGGGCAAGCTTTCTTT. V usage is TRBV7-3 and J usage is TRBJ1-1, with TRBD1 matching 10 bases. The CDR3 totals 14 residues. Looked up from germline, CDR1 is SGHTA and CDR2 is FQGTGA. The V gene end was trimmed by 4 bases and the J gene end by 9 bases; junction bases not matched to a gene: 8.